This T cell receptor beta chain was documented in a study of T cell repertoires in aging, cancer and after chemotherapy. Study-wide background: The full dataset contained some 8.7 million TCR reads.

The CDR3 spans 15 residues. The germline gives CDR1 SQVTM, CDR2 ANQGSEA. Losses at the gene ends were 4 bases for V and 3 bases for J; bases not matched to a gene: 5. Multiplex touch-down PCR with TRB-A/B primers amplified rearranged V-D-J TRB sequences. TCRdb itself ran the multiplex PCR reads through MiXCR, one entry per CDR3 protein. Of about 12,000 distinct CDR3 sequences in the sample, around a quarter are singletons; the top ten hold roughly a tenth. TCR beta rearrangements were amplified from peripheral blood genomic DNA. This TCR came from a human donor with a blood cancer. Sequences were obtained from blood. The rearrangement links TRBV29-1 to TRBJ2-1; 11 nucleotides line up with TRBD1. In nucleotides, the CDR3 is TGCAGCGTTGGGACAGGGGGCGCGAACTACAATGAGCAGTTCTTC. It is translated as CSVGTGGANYNEQFF.